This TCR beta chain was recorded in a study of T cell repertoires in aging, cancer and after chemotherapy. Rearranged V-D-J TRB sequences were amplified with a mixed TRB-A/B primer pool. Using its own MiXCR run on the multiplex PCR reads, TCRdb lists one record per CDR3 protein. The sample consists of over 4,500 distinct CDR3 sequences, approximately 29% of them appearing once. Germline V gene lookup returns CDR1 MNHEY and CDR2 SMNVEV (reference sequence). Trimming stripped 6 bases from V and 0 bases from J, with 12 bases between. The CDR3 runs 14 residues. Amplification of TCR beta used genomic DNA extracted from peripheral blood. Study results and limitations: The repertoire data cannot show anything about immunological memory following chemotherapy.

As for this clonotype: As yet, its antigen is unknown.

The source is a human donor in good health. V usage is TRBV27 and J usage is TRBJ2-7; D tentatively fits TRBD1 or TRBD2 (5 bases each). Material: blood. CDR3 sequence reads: CASSRGAISYEQYF. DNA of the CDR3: TGTGCCAGCAGCCGAGGGGCGATCTCCTACGAGCAGTACTTC.